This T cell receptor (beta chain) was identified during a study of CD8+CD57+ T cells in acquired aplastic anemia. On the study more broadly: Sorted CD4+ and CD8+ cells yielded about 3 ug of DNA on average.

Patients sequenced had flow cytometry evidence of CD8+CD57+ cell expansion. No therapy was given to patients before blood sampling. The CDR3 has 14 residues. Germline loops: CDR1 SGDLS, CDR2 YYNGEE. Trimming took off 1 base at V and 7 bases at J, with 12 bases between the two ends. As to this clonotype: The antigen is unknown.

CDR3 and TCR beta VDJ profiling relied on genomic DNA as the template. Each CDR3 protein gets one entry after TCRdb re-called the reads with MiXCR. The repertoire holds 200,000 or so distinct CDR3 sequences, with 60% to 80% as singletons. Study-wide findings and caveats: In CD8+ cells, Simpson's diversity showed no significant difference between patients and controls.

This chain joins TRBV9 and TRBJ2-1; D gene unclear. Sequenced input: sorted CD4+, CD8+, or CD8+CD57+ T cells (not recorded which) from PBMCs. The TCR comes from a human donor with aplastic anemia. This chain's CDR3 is CASSVNPRVNEQFF. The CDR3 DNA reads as TGTGCCAGCAGCGTAAACCCCCGGGTGAATGAGCAGTTCTTC.